This is a list of T cell receptor beta chains from one sample in a study of shared T cell receptors in the human thymus. Generated by immunoSEQ multiplex PCR, the TCRdb table keeps only in-frame clones and is missing some. Among about 380,000 clones listed, 95% were seen once. Source material: thymocytes. All receptors derive from a human donor. CDR3s include the opening cysteine and the closing phenylalanine or tryptophan. D genes are given only for firm matches. Rows may omit the clone size; those that give it use once, few, many or a size class.

j_call: TRBJ2-3; v_call: TRBV15; d_call: -; clone_size: -; cdr3_nt: TGTGCCACCAGCAGAGCCGAAGGCACAGATACGCAGTATTTT; cdr3_aa: CATSRAEGTDTQYF
j_call: TRBJ1-1; v_call: TRBV6-5; d_call: -; clone_size: -; cdr3_nt: TGTGCCAGCAGTTCCCTATTCATGAACACTGAAGCTTTCTTT; cdr3_aa: CASSSLFMNTEAFF
j_call: TRBJ2-7; v_call: TRBV9; d_call: -; clone_size: -; cdr3_nt: TGTGCCAGCAGCGTAAGGGACGGATACGAGCAGTACTTC; cdr3_aa: CASSVRDGYEQYF
j_call: TRBJ2-7; v_call: TRBV5-1; d_call: -; clone_size: -; cdr3_nt: TGCGCCAGCAGCTTGCTCGGGACTCTATCCTACGAGCAGTACTTC; cdr3_aa: CASSLLGTLSYEQYF
j_call: TRBJ2-3; v_call: TRBV25-1; d_call: -; clone_size: -; cdr3_nt: TGTGCCAGCAGCCTAGCGTCCTGGGGGACAGATACGCAGTATTTT; cdr3_aa: CASSLASWGTDTQYF
j_call: TRBJ2-1; v_call: TRBV6-1; d_call: -; clone_size: -; cdr3_nt: TGTGCCAGCAGTGAGGCTACACTCCGTCCGGGATCCTACAATGAGCAGTTCTTC; cdr3_aa: CASSEATLRPGSYNEQFF
j_call: TRBJ2-1; v_call: TRBV27; d_call: TRBD1; clone_size: -; cdr3_nt: TGTGCCAGCAAATTCCGACAGGGGACCTACAATGAGCAGTTCTTC; cdr3_aa: CASKFRQGTYNEQFF
j_call: TRBJ1-2; v_call: TRBV4-1; d_call: -; clone_size: -; cdr3_nt: TGCGCCAGCAGCTATACTGACGGAAAGGCCATGTTTGCTAACTATGGCTACACCTTC; cdr3_aa: CASSYTDGKAMFANYGYTF
j_call: TRBJ1-2; v_call: TRBV7-9; d_call: -; clone_size: -; cdr3_nt: TGTGCCAGCGGTAAGTTGGCGAACTATGGCTACACCTTC; cdr3_aa: CASGKLANYGYTF
j_call: TRBJ2-1; v_call: TRBV28; d_call: -; clone_size: -; cdr3_nt: TGTGCCAGCAGCCGCTGGGAGCTGAGATGGAGTGAGCAGTTCTTC; cdr3_aa: CASSRWELRWSEQFF
j_call: TRBJ2-3; v_call: TRBV19; d_call: -; clone_size: -; cdr3_nt: TGTGCCAGTATCTCCCCTTGTGGAGGAGGTACGCAGTATTTT; cdr3_aa: CASISPCGGGTQYF
j_call: TRBJ2-7; v_call: TRBV7-2; d_call: TRBD2; clone_size: -; cdr3_nt: TGTGCCAGCAGCATAATGCTAGCGGGAGGGGGCCGCGAGCAGTACTTC; cdr3_aa: CASSIMLAGGGREQYF
j_call: TRBJ2-7; v_call: TRBV27; d_call: -; clone_size: -; cdr3_nt: TGTGCCAGCGGGGGAGGTAGGAACTACGAGCAGTACTTC; cdr3_aa: CASGGGRNYEQYF
j_call: TRBJ1-2; v_call: TRBV20-1; d_call: -; clone_size: -; cdr3_nt: TGCAGTGCCCCTTACAATTTTGGCTACACCTTC; cdr3_aa: CSAPYNFGYTF
j_call: TRBJ2-3; v_call: TRBV28; d_call: -; clone_size: -; cdr3_nt: TGTGCTGCCGGGGGGCCTTATAGCACAGATACGCAGTATTTT; cdr3_aa: CAAGGPYSTDTQYF
j_call: TRBJ1-5; v_call: TRBV19; d_call: -; clone_size: -; cdr3_nt: TGTGCCAGTAGTATAGTTAGGGAGAATAGCAATCAGCCCCAGCATTTT; cdr3_aa: CASSIVRENSNQPQHF
j_call: TRBJ2-7; v_call: TRBV27; d_call: TRBD1; clone_size: -; cdr3_nt: TGTGCCAGCAGTAGTGGGACAGGCTACGAGCAGTACTTC; cdr3_aa: CASSSGTGYEQYF
j_call: TRBJ1-3; v_call: TRBV19; d_call: TRBD1; clone_size: -; cdr3_nt: TGTGCCAGTAGTACCGACAGGGAGAGGGGAAACACCATATATTTT; cdr3_aa: CASSTDRERGNTIYF
j_call: TRBJ2-1; v_call: TRBV7-6; d_call: -; clone_size: -; cdr3_nt: TGTGCCAGCAGCCCTAGACCCGTCTACAATGAGCAGTTCTTC; cdr3_aa: CASSPRPVYNEQFF
j_call: TRBJ2-1; v_call: TRBV9; d_call: TRBD2; clone_size: -; cdr3_nt: TGTGCCAGCAGCGTAGGCGGGAGCAGCGTCAATGAGCAGTTCTTC; cdr3_aa: CASSVGGSSVNEQFF
j_call: TRBJ2-3; v_call: TRBV2; d_call: -; clone_size: -; cdr3_nt: TGTGCCAGCAAGACTAACCGCACAGATACGCAGTATTTT; cdr3_aa: CASKTNRTDTQYF
j_call: TRBJ2-7; v_call: TRBV27; d_call: TRBD1; clone_size: -; cdr3_nt: TGTGCCAGCAATCCTCAGGGGGCCTACGAGCAGTACTTC; cdr3_aa: CASNPQGAYEQYF
j_call: TRBJ1-4; v_call: TRBV5-8; d_call: TRBD1; clone_size: -; cdr3_nt: TGTGCCAGCGCCAGGGGGCACGGATCTAGTGAAAAACTGTTTTTT; cdr3_aa: CASARGHGSSEKLFF
j_call: TRBJ2-7; v_call: TRBV4-3; d_call: -; clone_size: once; cdr3_nt: TGCGCCAGCAGCCAAGAGCGGGTCTACTTAGGGACACGGGCCTACGAGCAGTACTTC; cdr3_aa: CASSQERVYLGTRAYEQYF
j_call: TRBJ2-1; v_call: TRBV27; d_call: TRBD2; clone_size: -; cdr3_nt: TGTGCCAGCAGTTTAACGGGGACTAGGTACAATGAGCAGTTCTTC; cdr3_aa: CASSLTGTRYNEQFF
j_call: TRBJ1-4; v_call: TRBV27; d_call: TRBD1; clone_size: -; cdr3_nt: TGTGCCAGCAGTCCGGGACAGGGGGCAGGAGAAGGTGGTGAAAAACTGTTTTTT; cdr3_aa: CASSPGQGAGEGGEKLFF
j_call: TRBJ2-1; v_call: TRBV7-2; d_call: TRBD2; clone_size: -; cdr3_nt: TGTGCCAGCAGCTTATCGGGACTAGCCTACCCTAATGAGCAGTTCTTC; cdr3_aa: CASSLSGLAYPNEQFF
j_call: TRBJ2-4; v_call: TRBV28; d_call: TRBD2; clone_size: -; cdr3_nt: TGTGCCAGCAGTTCGGGACTAGCGGACCATTCCAAAAACATTCAGTACTTC; cdr3_aa: CASSSGLADHSKNIQYF
j_call: TRBJ2-7; v_call: TRBV28; d_call: TRBD2; clone_size: -; cdr3_nt: TGTGCCAGCAGTTTATCGCACAGCGGGGGGGAAAACTACGAGCAGTACTTC; cdr3_aa: CASSLSHSGGENYEQYF
j_call: TRBJ2-5; v_call: TRBV10-1; d_call: -; clone_size: -; cdr3_nt: TGCGCCAGCAGTGAGTCGATGGACAGCCAAGAGACCCAGTACTTC; cdr3_aa: CASSESMDSQETQYF
j_call: TRBJ2-7; v_call: TRBV10-3; d_call: TRBD2; clone_size: -; cdr3_nt: TGTGCCATCAGTGAGATTCGGCTAGCGGGAACCTACGAGCAGTACTTC; cdr3_aa: CAISEIRLAGTYEQYF
j_call: TRBJ2-1; v_call: TRBV30; d_call: -; clone_size: -; cdr3_nt: TGTGCCTGGAGCGATCGACTTACAGGGGTAAGCGGGAGCTTCGACAATGAGCAGTTCTTC; cdr3_aa: CAWSDRLTGVSGSFDNEQFF
j_call: TRBJ2-1; v_call: TRBV10-3; d_call: TRBD1; clone_size: -; cdr3_nt: TGTGCCATCAGTGCCCGGACAGGGGGCAAACATGAGCAGTTCTTC; cdr3_aa: CAISARTGGKHEQFF
j_call: TRBJ1-2; v_call: TRBV4-2; d_call: TRBD1; clone_size: -; cdr3_nt: TGTGCCAGCAGCCAAGATCGTAGGGGTGACAGGGAAAAGGCCTATGGCTACACCTTC; cdr3_aa: CASSQDRRGDREKAYGYTF
j_call: TRBJ2-3; v_call: TRBV28; d_call: TRBD2; clone_size: once; cdr3_nt: TGTGCCAGCAGTTTACTAGCGGGAGAGGGAGATACGCAGTATTTT; cdr3_aa: CASSLLAGEGDTQYF
j_call: TRBJ2-7; v_call: TRBV28; d_call: -; clone_size: -; cdr3_nt: TGTGCCAGCAGCCGGACCTCGTACGAGCAGTACTTC; cdr3_aa: CASSRTSYEQYF
j_call: TRBJ2-7; v_call: TRBV7-9; d_call: -; clone_size: -; cdr3_nt: TGTGCCAGCAGCTTAGTCGGTATGCTCAACGAGCAGTACTTC; cdr3_aa: CASSLVGMLNEQYF
j_call: TRBJ1-1; v_call: TRBV5-4; d_call: -; clone_size: -; cdr3_nt: TGTGCCAGCAGCCCCCCGACGTGGGGGGTAGCTGAAGCTTTCTTT; cdr3_aa: CASSPPTWGVAEAFF
j_call: TRBJ2-5; v_call: TRBV27; d_call: TRBD2; clone_size: -; cdr3_nt: TGTGCCAGCAGTTTATCTCAGCTAGCGGGAGTTAAAGAGACCCAGTACTTC; cdr3_aa: CASSLSQLAGVKETQYF
j_call: TRBJ1-5; v_call: TRBV27; d_call: TRBD1; clone_size: -; cdr3_nt: TGTGCCAGCAGTTTAGTCGGGCGGCAGGGGGCCAATCAGCCCCAGCATTTT; cdr3_aa: CASSLVGRQGANQPQHF
j_call: TRBJ1-1; v_call: TRBV6-6; d_call: -; clone_size: -; cdr3_nt: TGTGCCAGTAGTCGTGGGCGAACTGAAGCTTTCTTT; cdr3_aa: CASSRGRTEAFF
j_call: TRBJ2-7; v_call: TRBV9; d_call: -; clone_size: -; cdr3_nt: TGTGCCAGCAGCGTAGACCTAGCGAGGGACGAGCAGTACTTC; cdr3_aa: CASSVDLARDEQYF
j_call: TRBJ2-3; v_call: TRBV28; d_call: -; clone_size: -; cdr3_nt: TGTGCCAGCAAGGACTTCCTCGATACGCAGTATTTT; cdr3_aa: CASKDFLDTQYF
j_call: TRBJ1-5; v_call: TRBV10-3; d_call: TRBD1; clone_size: -; cdr3_nt: TGTGCCATCAGAGATACAGGGGATCAGCCCCAGCATTTT; cdr3_aa: CAIRDTGDQPQHF
j_call: TRBJ2-2; v_call: TRBV30; d_call: -; clone_size: -; cdr3_nt: TGTGCCTGCCTACCGCTAGGGGACGGGGAGCTGTTTTTT; cdr3_aa: CACLPLGDGELFF
j_call: TRBJ2-3; v_call: TRBV28; d_call: TRBD1; clone_size: -; cdr3_nt: TGTGCCAGCAGTTTGGGGCCCCGGGACAGGGGCGGTCATACGCAGTATTTT; cdr3_aa: CASSLGPRDRGGHTQYF
j_call: TRBJ1-1; v_call: TRBV4-1; d_call: -; clone_size: -; cdr3_nt: TGCGCCAGCAGCCCATTCCCCAGGGGCACTGAAGCTTTCTTT; cdr3_aa: CASSPFPRGTEAFF